This passage covers 24 T cell receptor beta chains from one sample sequenced in a study of T cell repertoires in cytomegalovirus infection. TCRdb re-derived calls from the reads in MiXCR, one entry per CDR3 protein. Among about 89,000 distinct CDR3 sequences listed, about 29% were seen once. Which antigens these TCRs recognize remains unknown. The specimen was CD8+ T cells from cultured PBMCs, collected from culture after CMV antigen stimulation. The receptors come from a human donor in good health (CMV status not recorded). Some clones in this sample may be carry-over from other donors' samples.

In this sample, this clonotype turned up once. The chain joins TRBV10-3 to TRBJ2-1; D may match TRBD1 or TRBD2 (5 bases each). Germline V gives CDR1 ENHRY, CDR2 SYGVKD. This CDR3 has 15 residues. The germline V and J ends were trimmed by 0 bases and 4 bases, with 10 bases remaining between them. The CDR3 sequence is CAISESGDPYNEQFF. The CDR3 DNA reads TGTGCCATCAGTGAGTCAGGGGACCCTTACAATGAGCAGTTCTTC.

J is TRBJ1-5 and V is TRBV20-1; D remains ambiguous. The CDR3 contains 11 residues. Germline loops: CDR1 DFQATT, CDR2 SNEGSKA (reference sequence). Trimming took off 6 bases at V and 10 bases at J, with 13 bases between the two ends. The CDR3 bases are TGCAGTGCCAAGGGCCTCGGACCCCAGCATTTT. Its translation: CSAKGLGPQHF.

This rearrangement joins TRBV7-4 to TRBJ1-1; D possibly corresponds to TRBD1 (5 bases). V lost 1 base and J 7 bases, leaving 10 bases between the germline ends. CDR3 size: 13 residues. Germline V CDR1 and CDR2: SGHVT, SQSDAQ. CDR3 protein: CASSLDPGLEAFF. CDR3 nucleotides: TGTGCCAGCAGCTTAGATCCGGGACTTGAAGCTTTCTTT.

This clonotype showed up many times. This chain connects TRBV7-6 to TRBJ2-7; a weak D match, TRBD1 (6 bases). CDR3 length: 15 amino acids. Trimming removed 1 base at V and 1 base at J, with 11 bases between. Per germline, CDR1 SGHVS and CDR2 FNYEAQ. CDR3 residues: CASSLGDTTSYEQYF. The CDR3, as DNA: TGTGCCAGCAGCTTAGGGGACACCACTTCCTACGAGCAGTACTTC.

The chain is built from TRBV19 and TRBJ2-7; 7 bases fit TRBD2. Germline assignment: CDR1 LNHDA and CDR2 SQIVND (reference sequence). J was trimmed by 3 bases and V by 5 bases; bases with no gene match: 4. The CDR3 is 13 amino acids. CDR3 sequence (DNA): TGTGCCAGTAGTGCGCGCGGGGGCTACGAGCAGTACTTC. It is translated as CASSARGGYEQYF.

A few counts support this clonotype. The rearrangement links TRBV12-3 or TRBV12-4 to TRBJ1-5, with unresolved D. Trimming took off 5 bases at V and 3 bases at J, with 14 bases between the two ends. This CDR3 region has 15 residues. As DNA, the CDR3 is TGTGCCAGCAGTCCCCCCAGTTTTTCCAATCAGCCCCAGCATTTT. It yields the protein CASSPPSFSNQPQHF.

This clonotype occurred a few times. The rearrangement uses TRBV7-9 and TRBJ2-3, with 7 bases identical to TRBD1. V lost 4 bases, J lost 2 bases, and 9 bases stayed unmatched. The CDR3 contains 16 residues. The germline gives CDR1 SEHNR, CDR2 FQNEAQ (reference sequence). In DNA form, the CDR3 reads TGTGCCAGCAGCTCCCTCGAGACAGGGTACACAGATACGCAGTATTTT. Encoded protein: CASSSLETGYTDTQYF.

The chain is built from TRBV12-3 or TRBV12-4 and TRBJ1-3; D not resolved. Deletions cut 5 bases from V and 4 bases from J, with 15 bases between. The CDR3 consists of 15 residues. CDR3 residues: CASSGVRWKGNTIYF. CDR3 bases: TGTGCCAGCAGTGGCGTTAGATGGAAAGGAAACACCATATATTTT.

The chain joins TRBV6-6 to TRBJ2-2; possibly TRBD2 for D (6 bases). The CDR3 loop spans 14 amino acids. Germline loops: CDR1 MNHNY, CDR2 SVGAGI (reference sequence). Trimming left V 5 bases short and J 7 bases short, with 14 bases between. CDR3 sequence: CASSGGAANGELFF. Here the CDR3 DNA reads TGTGCCAGCAGTGGCGGGGCGGCTAACGGGGAGCTGTTTTTT.

This clonotype was counted a few times. The chain combines TRBV28 with TRBJ2-3; D may be TRBD2 (5 bases). There are 19 residues in the CDR3. Germline V gene lookup returns CDR1 MDHEN and CDR2 SYDVKM. The ends were cut back, 5 bases at V and 7 bases at J, with 31 bases in the middle. DNA for the CDR3: TGTGCCAGCAGTCCGCGGGTATTGAGGCGAGAGGAAGAACTTAATACGCAGTATTTT. This codes for CASSPRVLRREEELNTQYF.

There are many counts of this clonotype. The chain links TRBV29-1 to TRBJ2-3; 8 nucleotides line up with TRBD2. The germline V gene encodes CDR1 SQVTM and CDR2 ANQGSEA. This CDR3 is built from 15 residues. The ends lost 1 base at V and 4 bases at J; junction bases unmatched: 7. CDR3 bases: TGCAGCGTTGAAGGAGAAGGACTAGCTTCAGATACGCAGTATTTT. It codes for CSVEGEGLASDTQYF.

This clonotype was detected only a few times. The genes are TRBV4-1 and TRBJ2-7; 7 positions match TRBD1. The CDR3 consists of 14 residues. The junction had 6 bases not matched to a gene; V was cut back by 5 bases and J by 2 bases. The germline gives CDR1 MGHRA, CDR2 YSYEKL. The CDR3 is CASSTVQGAYEQYF. The DNA of the CDR3 is TGCGCCAGCAGCACCGTTCAGGGGGCCTACGAGCAGTACTTC.

A word on this clonotype: A much larger clone is a single base away; this may be a read error. CDR3 sequence: CSVEYLRNEQFF. The CDR3 DNA sequence: TGCAGCGTTGAATATCTCAGAAATGAGCAGTTCTTC. The V call is TRBV29-1, the J call TRBJ2-1; D is unclear. The germline V gene has CDR1 SQVTM and CDR2 ANQGSEA. The V end was cut by 2 bases, the J end by 7 bases, with 9 bases between. CDR3 size: 12 residues.

The V and J genes are TRBV19 and TRBJ2-6; D remains ambiguous. V dropped 5 bases and J dropped 0 bases, with 5 bases sitting between them. CDR1 is LNHDA, CDR2 SQIVND, per germline (reference sequence). The CDR3 contains 14 residues. The CDR3 sequence: CASSAHSGANVLTF. The CDR3 region has the DNA TGTGCCAGTAGTGCACACTCTGGGGCCAACGTCCTGACTTTC.

The chain links TRBV6-8 to TRBJ2-1, with 7 bases aligning to TRBD1. The germline gives CDR1 MNHGY, CDR2 SAAAGT. The length of the CDR3 is 14 residues. The trim removed 1 base at V and 6 bases at J, leaving 3 bases unmatched. The CDR3: CASSYYQGVNEQFF. The CDR3 DNA sequence: TGTGCCAGCAGTTACTACCAGGGGGTCAATGAGCAGTTCTTC.

This clonotype has only a few counts. V and J are TRBV27 and TRBJ2-7; D ambiguous. Between the trimmed V and J ends, which lost 6 bases and 2 bases, there was a span of 20 bases. The germline V gene has CDR1 MNHEY and CDR2 SMNVEV (reference sequence). The CDR3 runs to 16 residues. CDR3 sequence: CASRGPIHRETYEQYF. CDR3 in DNA: TGTGCCAGCAGAGGCCCCATTCATAGGGAAACCTACGAGCAGTACTTC.

The CDR3 sequence: CSASDWRGISNEQFF. CDR3 nucleotide sequence: TGCAGTGCTAGCGACTGGAGGGGGATTTCCAATGAGCAGTTCTTC. This chain connects TRBV20-1 to TRBJ2-1; D possibly uses TRBD1 or TRBD2 (6 bases each). With 3 bases removed from V and 6 bases from J, the gap between germline ends came to 18 bases. The CDR3 has 15 residues. Germline V gives CDR1 DFQATT, CDR2 SNEGSKA (reference sequence).

The chain has TRBV27 and TRBJ1-5; D not certain. The V end was cut by 3 bases, the J end by 1 base, with 7 bases between. CDR3 length: 14 residues. Germline values: CDR1 MNHEY, CDR2 SMNVEV (reference sequence). In nucleotides, the CDR3 is TGTGCCAGCAGTTTGTTCTACAGCAATCAGCCCCAGCATTTT. It yields the protein CASSLFYSNQPQHF.

This sequence joins TRBV11-1 and TRBJ2-3, with 9 bases identical to TRBD2. Germline V lookup: CDR1 SGHAT, CDR2 FQDESV (reference sequence). The CDR3 is made up of 14 amino acids. V shed 4 bases, J shed 6 bases, and the junction held 5 bases outside the gene matches. CDR3 DNA sequence: TGTGCCAGCAGCTCCGCGGGGGGGGTCGATACGCAGTATTTT. Encoded protein: CASSSAGGVDTQYF.

CDR3 residues: CATSMEGEESEKLFF. CDR3 in DNA: TGTGCCACCAGCATGGAGGGGGAGGAGAGTGAAAAACTGTTTTTT. This chain joins TRBV15 and TRBJ1-4, with D perhaps matching TRBD1 (6 bases). Between the trimmed V and J ends, which lost 4 bases and 7 bases, there was a span of 16 bases. CDR3 length: 15 amino acids. Per germline, CDR1 LNHNV and CDR2 YYDKDF (reference sequence). Using reference TRBV15 and TRBJ1-4 for the parts outside the CDR3, the full variable domain is DAMVIQNPRYQVTQFGKPVTLSCSQTLNHNVMYWYQQKSSQAPKLLFHYYDKDFNNEADTPDNFQSRRPNTSFCFLDIRSPGLGDTAMYLCATSMEGEESEKLFFGSGTQLSVL.

This clonotype was detected ten times or more. The J gene is TRBJ2-1, the V gene TRBV7-2; 10 positions match TRBD2. The CDR3 runs to 14 residues. CDR1 and CDR2 from the germline V gene are SGHTA and FQGNSA. The junction had 3 bases not matched to a gene; V was cut back by 6 bases and J by 4 bases. CDR3 protein: CASRTTSGYNEQFF. CDR3 nucleotides: TGTGCCAGCAGGACGACTAGCGGGTACAATGAGCAGTTCTTC. Supplemented by reference TRBV7-2 and TRBJ2-1, the full variable domain reads GAGVSQSPSNKVTEKGKDVELRCDPISGHTALYWYRQSLGQGLEFLIYFQGNSAPDKSGLPSDRFSAERTGGSVSTLTIQRTQQEDSAVYLCASRTTSGYNEQFFGPGTRLTVL.

In this sample, this clonotype turned up many times. J is TRBJ1-2 and V is TRBV27, with D perhaps TRBD1 (5 bases). Trimming took off 6 bases at V and 2 bases at J, with 10 bases between the two ends. The CDR3 covers 13 residues. The germline CDR1 and CDR2 sequences are MNHEY and SMNVEV (reference sequence). CDR3 sequence: CASSLTENYGYTF. In nucleotides, the CDR3 is TGTGCCAGCAGCTTGACAGAAAACTATGGCTACACCTTC.

The rearrangement uses TRBV7-6 and TRBJ1-5, with 9 bases identical to TRBD1. Trimming removed 3 bases from V and 1 base from J; junction bases left unmatched: 4. This CDR3 comprises 16 residues. CDR1 SGHVS and CDR2 FNYEAQ come from the germline V gene. The CDR3 spells CASSLTGTGSNQPQHF. The CDR3 region has the DNA TGTGCCAGCAGCTTGACCGGGACAGGGAGCAATCAGCCCCAGCATTTT.

This clonotype was seen ten or more times. The chain combines TRBV6-1 with TRBJ2-5, with 10 bases aligning to TRBD2. The CDR3 extends over 18 amino acids. V was pared by 5 bases and J by 5 bases, with 17 bases of the junction left unmatched. CDR1 is MNHNS, CDR2 SASEGT, per germline. The CDR3 nucleotides read TGTGCCAGCAGTCAAACCTCACCTTTAGCGGGGGGTTTGGAGACCCAGTACTTC. This gives the protein CASSQTSPLAGGLETQYF.